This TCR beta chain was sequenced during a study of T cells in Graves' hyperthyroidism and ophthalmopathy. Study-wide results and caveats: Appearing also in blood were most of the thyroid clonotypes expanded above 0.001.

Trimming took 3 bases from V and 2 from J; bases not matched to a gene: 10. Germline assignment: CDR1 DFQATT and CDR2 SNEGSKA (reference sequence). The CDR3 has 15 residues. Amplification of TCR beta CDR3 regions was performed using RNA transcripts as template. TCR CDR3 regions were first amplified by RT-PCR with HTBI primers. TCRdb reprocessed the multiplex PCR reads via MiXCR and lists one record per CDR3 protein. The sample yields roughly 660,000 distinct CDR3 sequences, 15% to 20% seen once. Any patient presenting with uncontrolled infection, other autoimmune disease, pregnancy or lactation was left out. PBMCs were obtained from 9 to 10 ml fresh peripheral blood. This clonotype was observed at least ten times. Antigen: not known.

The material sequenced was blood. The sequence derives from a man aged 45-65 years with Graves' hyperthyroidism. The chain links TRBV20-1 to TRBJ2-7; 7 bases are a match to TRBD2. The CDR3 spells CSASSGEGTAYEQYF. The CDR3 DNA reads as TGCAGTGCTAGTTCCGGGGAGGGGACGGCCTACGAGCAGTACTTC.